This is a list of T cell receptor beta chains from one sample in a study of blood T cell repertoires in COVID-19. Repertoires were generated with immunoSEQ multiplex PCR, while TCRdb's copy carries only in-frame clones and drops some. This table holds tens of thousands of clones, less than 90% found once. Material for sequencing was peripheral blood. The source is a human donor in a cohort sampled during active COVID-19. CDR3s include the opening cysteine and the closing phenylalanine or tryptophan. D genes are given only for firm matches. Clone size appears in some rows only: once, few, many, or a class for an expanded clone.

D gene | clone size | J gene | V gene | CDR3 DNA | CDR3 protein
TRBD2 | NA | TRBJ2-7 | TRBV15 | TGTGCCACCAGCAGAGGGCCGGGGGGGGCCTACGAGCAGTACTTC | CATSRGPGGAYEQYF
NA | NA | TRBJ2-1 | TRBV6-4 | TGTGCCAGCAGTGACTCGTCAACGGGAGAACTTAATGAGCAGTTCTTC | CASSDSSTGELNEQFF
NA | NA | TRBJ2-5 | TRBV3-1/TRBV3-2 | TGTGCCAGCAGCCAAGCGAACGTTGGGCAGGGCCAAGAGACCCAGTACTTC | CASSQANVGQGQETQYF
NA | NA | TRBJ1-5 | TRBV6-5 | TGTGCCAGCAGTTCTCTACAGGGAAATCAGCCCCAGCATTTT | CASSSLQGNQPQHF
TRBD1 | NA | TRBJ2-7 | TRBV7-6 | TGTGCCAGCAGCCCCGGGACAGGGACCTACGAGCAGTACTTC | CASSPGTGTYEQYF
TRBD2 | NA | TRBJ2-5 | TRBV3-1/TRBV3-2 | TGTGCCAGCAGCCAGACTAGCGGGAGTCCCTGGGAGACCCAGTACTTC | CASSQTSGSPWETQYF
NA | NA | TRBJ2-2 | TRBV20-1 | TGCAGTGCTAGTTCGGGATACAACACCGGGGAGCTGTTTTTT | CSASSGYNTGELFF
TRBD2 | once | TRBJ2-1 | TRBV5-1 | TGCGCCAGCAGCTTGGAGCTAGCGGGAGACTACAATGAGCAGTTCTTC | CASSLELAGDYNEQFF
NA | NA | TRBJ1-1 | TRBV19 | TGTGCCAGTAGTGGGACTAGTGGGCTTTGGACTGAAGCTTTCTTT | CASSGTSGLWTEAFF
TRBD1 | NA | TRBJ1-2 | TRBV4-2 | TGTGCCAGCAGCCCCCCCCCGGGACAGGGGGCTTTCGGCTACACCTTC | CASSPPPGQGAFGYTF
NA | NA | TRBJ2-5 | TRBV6-5 | TGTGCCAGCAGTTACTACAGGTCCCAAGAGACCCAGTACTTC | CASSYYRSQETQYF
TRBD1 | NA | TRBJ1-2 | TRBV5-8 | TGTGCCAGCAGCCAGGACAGGTCGTATGGCTACACCTTC | CASSQDRSYGYTF
TRBD1 | NA | TRBJ1-3 | TRBV18 | TGTGCCAGCTCACCAAGGACAGCGGCAGGGGGCACCGACTCTGGAAACACCATATATTTT | CASSPRTAAGGTDSGNTIYF
NA | NA | TRBJ2-1 | TRBV6-1 | TGTGCCAGCAGTGAACTCGCGGTCTCCTACAATGAGCAGTTCTTC | CASSELAVSYNEQFF
NA | few | TRBJ2-2 | TRBV29-1 | TGCAGCGTTGAATTCGCCGGGGAGCTGTTTTTT | CSVEFAGELFF
NA | NA | TRBJ1-1 | TRBV30 | TGTGCCTGGAGTCCTCGAGGGATGGGGACTGAAGCTTTCTTT | CAWSPRGMGTEAFF
NA | NA | TRBJ1-1 | TRBV5-1 | TGCGCCAGCAGCTTGGGGCTCGGGACAGAAGCTTTCTTT | CASSLGLGTEAFF
TRBD2 | NA | TRBJ2-2 | TRBV6-5 | TGTGCCAGCACCGGACTAGCGGGGAACACCGGGGAGCTGTTTTTT | CASTGLAGNTGELFF
TRBD1 | NA | TRBJ2-2 | TRBV2 | TGTGCCAGCAGTGAATACAGGGGGCCTACCGGGGAGCTGTTTTTT | CASSEYRGPTGELFF
TRBD1 | NA | TRBJ1-2 | TRBV10-3 | TGTGCCACCCGAACAGGGGACTATGGCTACACCTTC | CATRTGDYGYTF
NA | few | TRBJ1-1 | TRBV7-9 | TGTGCCAGCAGCTTAAAGGAGAAGACTGAAGCTTTCTTT | CASSLKEKTEAFF
NA | NA | TRBJ2-1 | TRBV29-1 | TGCAGCGCCCTGGGAGCCGCTACCTACAATGAGCAGTTCTTC | CSALGAATYNEQFF
NA | NA | TRBJ1-6 | TRBV3-1/TRBV3-2 | TGTGCCAGCAGCCAACGGACAGAAAATTCACCCCTCCACTTT | CASSQRTENSPLHF
NA | NA | TRBJ1-4 | TRBV19 | TGTGCCAGTAGTATCGGGGGAAATAATGAAAAACTGTTTTTT | CASSIGGNNEKLFF